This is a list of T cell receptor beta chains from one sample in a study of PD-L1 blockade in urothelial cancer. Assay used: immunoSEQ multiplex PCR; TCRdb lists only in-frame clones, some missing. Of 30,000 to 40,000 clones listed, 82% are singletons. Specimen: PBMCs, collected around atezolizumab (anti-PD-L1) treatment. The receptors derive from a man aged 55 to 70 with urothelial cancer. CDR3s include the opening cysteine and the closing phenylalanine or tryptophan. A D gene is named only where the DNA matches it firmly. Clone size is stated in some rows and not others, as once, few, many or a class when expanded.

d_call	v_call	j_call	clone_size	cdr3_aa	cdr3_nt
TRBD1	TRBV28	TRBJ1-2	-	CASTLTGGSGGYTF	TGTGCCAGCACCTTGACAGGGGGCAGCGGGGGCTACACCTTC
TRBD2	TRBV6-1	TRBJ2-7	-	CASRERGGRDEQYF	TGTGCCAGCCGAGAGCGCGGGGGACGGGACGAGCAGTACTTC
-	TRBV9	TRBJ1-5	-	CASGGPNQPQHF	TGTGCCAGTGGGGGCCCGAATCAGCCCCAGCATTTT
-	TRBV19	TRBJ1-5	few	CASSTPGFSGQPQHF	TGTGCCAGTAGTACCCCAGGGTTTTCGGGTCAGCCCCAGCATTTT
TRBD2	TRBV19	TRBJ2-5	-	CASRGLDRETQYF	TGTGCCAGTAGAGGACTAGACCGAGAGACCCAGTACTTC
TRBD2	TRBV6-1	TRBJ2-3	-	CASSGILAGGATYTDTQYF	TGTGCCAGCAGTGGGATCCTAGCGGGGGGCGCGACCTACACAGATACGCAGTATTTT
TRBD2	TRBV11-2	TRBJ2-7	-	CASSPGTRGGAFSYEQYF	TGTGCCAGCAGCCCAGGCACGCGCGGGGGGGCTTTTTCCTACGAGCAGTACTTC
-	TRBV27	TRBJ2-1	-	CASSPTYNEQFF	TGTGCCAGCAGTCCCACCTACAATGAGCAGTTCTTC
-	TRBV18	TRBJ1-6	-	CASSPRRDSNSPLHF	TGTGCCAGCTCACCACGCCGGGACTCAAATTCACCCCTCCACTTT
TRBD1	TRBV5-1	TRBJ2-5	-	CASSPGQGSPKRTQYF	TGCGCCAGCAGTCCGGGACAGGGCTCCCCTAAAAGGACCCAGTACTTC
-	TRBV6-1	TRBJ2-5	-	CASSDLGTGQETQYF	TGTGCCAGCAGTGACTTGGGTACAGGCCAAGAGACCCAGTACTTC
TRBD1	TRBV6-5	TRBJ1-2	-	CASSYRDRDYGYTF	TGTGCCAGCAGTTACCGGGACAGGGACTATGGCTACACCTTC
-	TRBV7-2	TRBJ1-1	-	CASSSRQWTEAFF	TGTGCCAGCAGCTCTCGACAGTGGACTGAAGCTTTCTTT
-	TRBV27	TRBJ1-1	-	CASSFGLEAFF	TGTGCCAGCAGTTTTGGCCTTGAAGCTTTCTTT
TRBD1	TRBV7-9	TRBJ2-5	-	CASSRTGTGDKETQYF	TGTGCCAGCAGCCGAACCGGGACAGGGGATAAGGAGACCCAGTACTTC
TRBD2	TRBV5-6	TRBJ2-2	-	CASSFGAGGTGELFF	TGTGCCAGCAGCTTCGGAGCGGGGGGAACCGGGGAGCTGTTTTTT
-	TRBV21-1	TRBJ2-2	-	CASSRDSPANTGELFF	TGTGCCAGCAGCAGGGACAGCCCTGCGAACACCGGGGAGCTGTTTTTT
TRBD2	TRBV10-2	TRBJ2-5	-	CASQRGGETQYF	TGCGCCAGCCAGCGGGGGGGAGAGACCCAGTACTTC
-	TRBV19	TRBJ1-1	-	CASSPQGSTEAFF	TGTGCCAGTAGCCCACAGGGTAGCACTGAAGCTTTCTTT
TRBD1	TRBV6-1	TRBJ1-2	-	CASILDRGHYGYTF	TGTGCCAGCATCTTAGACAGGGGACACTATGGCTACACCTTC
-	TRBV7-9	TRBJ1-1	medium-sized	CASSLDRAGNTEAFF	TGTGCCAGCAGCTTAGACAGGGCAGGGAACACTGAAGCTTTCTTT
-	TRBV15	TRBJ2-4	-	CATSRDAQGAKNIQYF	TGTGCCACCAGCAGAGATGCGCAGGGGGCCAAAAACATTCAGTACTTC
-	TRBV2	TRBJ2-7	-	CASSEGGQYYEQYF	TGTGCCAGCAGTGAAGGCGGACAGTACTACGAGCAGTACTTC
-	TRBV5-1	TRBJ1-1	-	CASSPKSGGGHTEAFF	TGCGCCAGCAGCCCTAAGAGTGGGGGCGGACACACTGAAGCTTTCTTT
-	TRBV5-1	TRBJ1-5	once	CASSLRGEPNQPQHF	TGCGCCAGCAGCTTGAGAGGCGAACCCAATCAGCCCCAGCATTTT
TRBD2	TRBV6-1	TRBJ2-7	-	CASSESGAGGLYF	TGTGCCAGCAGTGAATCTGGGGCGGGGGGCCTGTACTTC
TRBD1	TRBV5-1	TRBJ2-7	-	CASRALSGQLYEQYF	TGCGCCAGCAGGGCCCTTTCGGGACAGCTCTACGAGCAGTACTTC
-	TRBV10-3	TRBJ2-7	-	CAISESSDSSYEQYF	TGTGCCATCAGTGAGTCCAGCGATAGCTCCTACGAGCAGTACTTC
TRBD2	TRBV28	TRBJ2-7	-	CASSLPGTSGYEQYF	TGTGCCAGCAGTTTACCCGGGACTAGTGGTTACGAGCAGTACTTC
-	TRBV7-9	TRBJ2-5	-	CASSPKQVGSCYF	TGTGCCAGCAGCCCAAAGCAGGTCGGATCTTGCTACTTC
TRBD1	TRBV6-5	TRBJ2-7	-	CASSPWTGLYEQYF	TGTGCCAGCAGTCCGTGGACAGGGCTCTACGAGCAGTACTTC
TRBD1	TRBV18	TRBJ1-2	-	CASSPGTGGLYGYTF	TGTGCCAGCTCACCTGGGACAGGGGGCCTCTATGGCTACACCTTC
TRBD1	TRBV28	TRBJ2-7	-	CASSLGQAPYEQYF	TGTGCCAGCAGTTTGGGACAGGCCCCCTACGAGCAGTACTTC
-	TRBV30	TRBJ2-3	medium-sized	CASTGFADTQYF	TGTGCCTCGACAGGTTTCGCAGATACGCAGTATTTT
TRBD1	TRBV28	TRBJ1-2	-	CASSPGQGFFDNYGYTF	TGTGCCAGCAGTCCGGGACAGGGGTTCTTTGATAACTATGGCTACACCTTC
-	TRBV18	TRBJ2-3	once	CASSPTNRGTDTQYF	TGTGCCAGCTCACCCACCAATCGGGGGACAGATACGCAGTATTTT
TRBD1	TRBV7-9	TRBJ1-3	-	CASSTTGPNTIYF	TGTGCCAGCAGCACGACAGGGCCGAACACCATATATTTT
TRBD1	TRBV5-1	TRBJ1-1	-	CASSLAGDRGTEAFF	TGCGCCAGCAGCTTGGCAGGGGACAGAGGCACTGAAGCTTTCTTT
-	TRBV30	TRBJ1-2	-	CAITRGYGYTF	TGTGCCATAACTCGGGGCTATGGCTACACCTTC
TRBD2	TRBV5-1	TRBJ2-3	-	CASSSGLAGTADTQYF	TGCGCCAGCAGCTCGGGACTAGCGGGGACCGCAGATACGCAGTATTTT
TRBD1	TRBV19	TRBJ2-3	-	CASSIDGTGSTDTQYF	TGTGCCAGTAGTATTGATGGGACAGGGAGTACAGATACGCAGTATTTT
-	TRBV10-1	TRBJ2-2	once	CASSESMDEGRYTGELFF	TGCGCCAGCAGTGAGTCCATGGATGAGGGTCGGTACACCGGGGAGCTGTTTTTT
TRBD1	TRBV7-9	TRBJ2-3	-	CASSLNPRDRATDTQYF	TGTGCCAGCAGCTTAAATCCGCGGGACAGGGCCACAGATACGCAGTATTTT
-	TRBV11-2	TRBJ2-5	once	CASSPPWTRVGETQYF	TGTGCCAGCAGCCCTCCCTGGACCAGGGTGGGGGAGACCCAGTACTTC
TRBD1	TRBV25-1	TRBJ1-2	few	CASRTGGTGYTF	TGTGCCAGCCGAACAGGGGGCACTGGCTACACCTTC
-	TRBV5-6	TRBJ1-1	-	CASSFGSEGTEAFF	TGTGCCAGCAGCTTTGGATCGGAGGGCACTGAAGCTTTCTTT
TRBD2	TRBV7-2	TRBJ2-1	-	CASSRGGGYNEQFF	TGTGCCAGCAGCCGCGGGGGAGGCTACAATGAGCAGTTCTTC
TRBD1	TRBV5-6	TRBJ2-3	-	CASSSARDRATDTQYF	TGTGCCAGCAGCTCGGCAAGGGACAGGGCCACAGATACGCAGTATTTT
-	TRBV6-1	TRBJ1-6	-	CASSEAGAGVYNSPLHF	TGTGCCAGCAGTGAAGCTGGTGCAGGGGTTTATAATTCACCCCTCCACTTT
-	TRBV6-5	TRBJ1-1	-	CASSYLDRNTEAFF	TGTGCCAGCAGTTACTTGGACAGGAACACTGAAGCTTTCTTT
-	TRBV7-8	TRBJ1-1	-	CASSPQGRRRTEAFF	TGTGCCAGCAGCCCACAGGGACGGCGGAGGACTGAAGCTTTCTTT
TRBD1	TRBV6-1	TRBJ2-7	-	CASRTGQGAWEQYF	TGTGCCAGCAGAACAGGACAGGGGGCGTGGGAGCAGTACTTC
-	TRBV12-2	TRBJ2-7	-	CASRLGRSGASYEQYF	TGTGCAAGTCGCTTAGGGCGTAGCGGGGCCTCCTACGAGCAGTACTTC
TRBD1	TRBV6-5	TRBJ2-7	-	CASSRDRYEQYF	TGTGCCAGCAGCAGGGACAGGTACGAGCAGTACTTC
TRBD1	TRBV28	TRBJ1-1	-	CASMGETGIYTEAFF	TGTGCCAGCATGGGAGAGACAGGGATTTACACTGAAGCTTTCTTT
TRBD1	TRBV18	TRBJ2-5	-	CASSSTGSETQYF	TGTGCCAGCTCTTCGACAGGGTCGGAGACCCAGTACTTC
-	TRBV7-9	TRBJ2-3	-	CASSLGGGADTQYF	TGTGCCAGCAGCTTAGGAGGAGGAGCAGATACGCAGTATTTT
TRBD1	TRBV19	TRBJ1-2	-	CASTIMFGDRGRGYTF	TGTGCCAGTACCATTATGTTTGGCGACAGGGGACGTGGCTACACCTTC
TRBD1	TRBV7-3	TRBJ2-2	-	CASSPPGTGVGGELFF	TGTGCCAGCAGCCCCCCGGGGACAGGGGTTGGCGGGGAGCTGTTTTTT